This TCR beta chain comes out of a study of cytomegalovirus exposure and HLA in healthy donors. In its sample, this clone was seen once. The antigen is not known. Regarding the study as a whole: Beyond CMV serostatus, there was no information to go on about immune exposure.

The study sampled nominally healthy donors, though unrecorded immune exposures were likely. PCR employed 60 Vbeta and 13 Jbeta primers. TCRdb keeps only in-frame clones here, not all; method: immunoSEQ multiplex PCR. The data contain about 120,000 clones, about four fifths of them seen just once; the ten biggest clones take up more than 1.5%. Germline lookup yields CDR1 SGHTA and CDR2 FQGNSA. This CDR3 comprises 14 residues. V shed 1 base, J shed 6 bases, and the junction held 4 bases outside the gene matches. The chain uses TRBV7-2 and TRBJ2-7; 9 nucleotides align to TRBD1. The sequenced material came from PBMCs. The clonotype originates from a woman aged 18-29 years in good health and CMV-seronegative. CDR3 in DNA: TGTGCCAGCAGCTTAGAGGGACAGGGTCGCGAGCAGTACTTC. Amino acids: CASSLEGQGREQYF. Filled out from reference TRBV7-2 and TRBJ2-7, the complete variable domain reads GAGVSQSPSNKVTEKGKDVELRCDPISGHTALYWYRQSLGQGLEFLIYFQGNSAPDKSGLPSDRFSAERTGGSVSTLTIQRTQQEDSAVYLCASSLEGQGREQYFGPGTRLTVT.